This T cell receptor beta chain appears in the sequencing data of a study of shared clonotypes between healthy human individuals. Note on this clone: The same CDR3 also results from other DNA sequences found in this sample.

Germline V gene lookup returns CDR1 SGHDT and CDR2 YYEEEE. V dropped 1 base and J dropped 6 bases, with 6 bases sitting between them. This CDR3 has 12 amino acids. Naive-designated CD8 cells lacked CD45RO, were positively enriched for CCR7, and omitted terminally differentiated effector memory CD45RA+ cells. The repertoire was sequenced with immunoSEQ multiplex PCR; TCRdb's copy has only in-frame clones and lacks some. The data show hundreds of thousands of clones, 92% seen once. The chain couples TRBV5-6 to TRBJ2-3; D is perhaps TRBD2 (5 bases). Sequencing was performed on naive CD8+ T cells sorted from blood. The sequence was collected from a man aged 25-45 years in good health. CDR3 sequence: CASSLLADTQYF. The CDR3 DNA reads TGTGCCAGCAGCTTGCTAGCTGATACGCAGTATTTT.